The 4 T cell receptor beta chains given below trace back to one sample, sequenced in a study of blood T cell repertoires in COVID-19. Sequencing used immunoSEQ multiplex PCR; TCRdb keeps in-frame clones, though not all of them. The data show approximately 270,000 clones, with around 90% seen just once and approximately 4% held by the top ten. The specimen sequenced was PBMCs or T cells enriched from blood (not recorded which). Receptors were obtained from a woman aged 25 to 39 with acute COVID-19.

The CDR3 region is CSAFETDYQETQYF. The CDR3 DNA reads as TGCAGCGCCTTCGAGACAGATTACCAAGAGACCCAGTACTTC. The V gene is TRBV29-1, the J gene TRBJ2-5; D is perhaps TRBD1 (5 bases). This CDR3 is built from 14 residues. V gave up 7 bases and J gave up 0 bases, with 15 bases separating them. Germline V gene data show CDR1 as SQVTM and CDR2 as ANQGSEA.

This clone occurred once. The chain recombines TRBV7-2 with TRBJ2-7, with 9 bases fitting TRBD2. Germline V gives CDR1 SGHTA, CDR2 FQGNSA. Trimming cost V 1 base and J 9 bases; bases outside gene matches: 10. The CDR3 consists of 15 residues. This CDR3 reads CASSLDWGLAERQYF. CDR3 nucleotides: TGTGCCAGCAGCTTAGACTGGGGACTAGCAGAACGGCAGTACTTC.

The chain couples TRBV7-8 to TRBJ2-7; D remains unclear. Trimming took off 2 bases at V and 4 bases at J, with 12 bases between the two ends. Germline CDR1 and CDR2: SGHVS and FQNEAQ. This CDR3 comprises 14 residues. The CDR3 loop is CASSLSPRDYEQYF. The CDR3 DNA reads as TGTGCCAGCAGCTTATCCCCTAGAGATTACGAGCAGTACTTC.

This chain joins TRBV11-2 and TRBJ1-3, with D unresolved. CDR1 SGHAT and CDR2 FQNNGV come from the germline V gene. Between the trimmed V and J ends, which lost 1 base and 0 bases, there was a span of 7 bases. The CDR3 is 15 residues long. Written as DNA, the CDR3 is TGTGCCAGCAGCTTAGGGCAATACTCTGGAAACACCATATATTTT. The encoded protein is CASSLGQYSGNTIYF. The variable domain in full, with the rest retrieved from reference TRBV11-2 and TRBJ1-3, is EAGVAQSPRYKIIEKRQSVAFWCNPISGHATLYWYQQILGQGPKLLIQFQNNGVVDDSQLPKDRFSAERLKGVDSTLKIQPAKLEDSAVYLCASSLGQYSGNTIYFGEGSWLTVV.